This T cell receptor (beta chain) was identified in a study of cytomegalovirus exposure and HLA in healthy donors. Study-level findings and limits: 87-base-pair reads could not separate some V segments, including TRBV6-2 and TRBV6-3. Researchers reported in a later analysis that a missense DCLRE1C variant was tied to TCR beta V- and J-gene trimming.

CDR3 length: 14 amino acids. Germline CDR1 SGHRS, CDR2 YFSETQ. V was cut by 0 bases and J by 0 bases, with 6 bases left in between. About this clone itself: Its antigen is not known.

Primers included in the PCR were 60 Vbeta and 13 Jbeta primers. Libraries were prepared by immunoSEQ multiplex PCR; TCRdb keeps only in-frame clonotypes and omits some of them. The table records roughly 130,000 clones, about four fifths of them present only once. This sequence was found in a man between 18 and 35 years old in good health and CMV-seronegative. Sequencing was performed on PBMCs. J is TRBJ1-1 and V is TRBV5-1; tentatively, D is TRBD1 (6 bases). The CDR3 sequence: CASSLDRVNTEAFF. The CDR3 DNA follows: TGCGCCAGCAGCTTGGACAGGGTGAACACTGAAGCTTTCTTT.